This T cell receptor beta chain was documented in a study of T cell responses to AZD1222 COVID-19 vaccine. In regard to this clone: Its antigen is as yet unknown.

TCRdb's table, derived via immunoSEQ multiplex PCR, lists solely in-frame clones and lacks some. The table includes about 79,000 clones, 90% to 95% detected once. The germline V gene has CDR1 MDHEN and CDR2 SYDVKM. This CDR3 contains 13 residues. Deletions cut 9 bases from V and 0 bases from J, with 10 bases between. Study-wide results and caveats: Two AZD1222 administrations were followed by greater Spike-specific TCR breadth and depth. Most donors were white British, females outnumbered males, and clonal diversity was possibly underestimated. Only six AZD1222 recipients tested seropositive at baseline. Regions 160-218 and 743-854 held dominance among vaccine-associated CD4 TCRs, which spanned spike.

The gene calls are TRBV28 and TRBJ2-3, with D tentatively TRBD1 (5 bases). The clonotype was recovered from an adult in good health. The starting material was peripheral blood, obtained on day 0 of MenACWY control vaccination. The CDR3 DNA reads TGTGCCAGTAAGACAGCTAGCACAGATACGCAGTATTTT. This encodes CASKTASTDTQYF.